A selection of T cell receptor beta chains follows, all from one sample in a study of T cell responses to AZD1222 COVID-19 vaccine. The repertoire was sequenced with immunoSEQ multiplex PCR; TCRdb's copy has only in-frame clones and lacks some. The sample lists around 94,000 clones, around nine tenths occurring once. The input for sequencing was peripheral blood, taken on day 0 of AZD1222 vaccination. The receptors were gathered from an adult in good health. CDR3s include the opening cysteine and the closing phenylalanine or tryptophan. A D gene is named only where the DNA matches it firmly. Only part of the rows carry a size: once, few, many, or a class if the clone is expanded.

TRBV4-1	NA	TRBJ1-4	15	NA	TGCGCCAGCAGCTCCCGACTAACAACTAATGAAAAACTGTTTTTT	CASSSRLTTNEKLFF
TRBV18	NA	TRBJ1-1	16	NA	TGTGCCAGCTCAGCCAAGAGCGGGGGCGAGGGCACTGAAGCTTTCTTT	CASSAKSGGEGTEAFF
TRBV19	NA	TRBJ1-1	14	NA	TGTGCCAGTAGACAGGGTCCCTCGGGAGCTGAAGCTTTCTTT	CASRQGPSGAEAFF
TRBV3-1/TRBV3-2	once	TRBJ2-5	14	NA	TGTGCCAGCAGCCACGCGGGTGTTCAAGAGACCCAGTACTTC	CASSHAGVQETQYF
TRBV5-1	NA	TRBJ2-7	14	NA	TGCGCCAGCAGCTTGGGCTCGGTAACCTACGAGCAGTACTTC	CASSLGSVTYEQYF
TRBV4-1	once	TRBJ1-1	21	NA	TGCGCCAGCAGCCAAGACCCCCCCGACAGGTCGTCGAACTTGTTGAACACTGAAGCTTTCTTT	CASSQDPPDRSSNLLNTEAFF
TRBV6-1	NA	TRBJ1-1	13	TRBD1	TGTGCCAGCAGTGAAAGCGGACAGGGAAAGGCTTTCTTT	CASSESGQGKAFF
TRBV19	few	TRBJ2-7	13	NA	TGTGCCAGTAGTATTCGGCAGGACTACGAGCAGTACTTC	CASSIRQDYEQYF
TRBV5-1	NA	TRBJ2-7	17	TRBD2	TGCGCCAGCAGCTTGGAGATGTTAGCGGGGGTAACCTACGAGCAGTACTTC	CASSLEMLAGVTYEQYF
TRBV7-3	once	TRBJ2-7	14	NA	TGTGCCAGCAGCTCGGGGACGGTTCCCTACGAGCAGTACTTC	CASSSGTVPYEQYF
TRBV3-1/TRBV3-2	NA	TRBJ1-1	14	NA	TGTGCCAGCAGCCAGGCTGGGGGGGACACTGAAGCTTTCTTT	CASSQAGGDTEAFF
TRBV2	NA	TRBJ1-3	18	TRBD1	TGTGCCAGCAGTGAAGTACGCGGGACAGCCAGCTCTGGAAACACCATATATTTT	CASSEVRGTASSGNTIYF
TRBV5-1	NA	TRBJ2-5	15	TRBD1	TGCGCCAGCAGCTTGCAGGGGGCTTTTGTGGAGACCCAGTACTTC	CASSLQGAFVETQYF
TRBV9	once	TRBJ2-1	15	TRBD2	TGTGCCAGCAGCGGACACGTGACAGCGGGAGATGAGCAGTTCTTC	CASSGHVTAGDEQFF
TRBV19	NA	TRBJ1-4	14	NA	TGTGCCAGTAGTATGGGTCTTATTAATGAAAAACTGTTTTTT	CASSMGLINEKLFF